What follows are 26 T cell receptor beta chains derived from one specimen sequenced in a study of cytomegalovirus exposure and HLA in healthy donors. Both 60 Vbeta primers and 13 Jbeta primers went into the PCR. The table came from immunoSEQ multiplex PCR; TCRdb's copy has only in-frame clones and leaves some out. Of roughly 130,000 clones in the sample, roughly 78% were seen once. Source material: PBMCs. Source of these receptors: a young man in good health and CMV-seronegative.

This clone has a single count. The chain recombines TRBV15 with TRBJ2-2; 7 nucleotides align to TRBD1. V lost 4 bases, J lost 5 bases, and 4 bases stayed unmatched. The CDR3 sequence is 14 residues long. The germline V gene has CDR1 LNHNV and CDR2 YYDKDF (reference sequence). The CDR3 spells CATSTDRLTGELFF. DNA of the CDR3: TGTGCCACCAGCACGGACAGGTTGACCGGGGAGCTGTTTTTT.

The chain couples TRBV18 to TRBJ2-3; D perhaps matches TRBD1 (6 bases). This CDR3 has 19 amino acids. The germline gives CDR1 KGHSH, CDR2 LQKENI. V lost 2 bases, J lost 0 bases, and 21 bases lay in between. The CDR3 sequence is CASSPISSGVRDSTDTQYF. DNA for the CDR3: TGTGCCAGCTCACCAATCAGCTCAGGGGTCAGAGATAGCACAGATACGCAGTATTTT.

The V gene is TRBV4-3, the J gene TRBJ1-2, with 10 nucleotides matching TRBD1. This CDR3 contains 15 residues. The junction had 3 bases not matched to a gene; V was cut back by 0 bases and J by 5 bases. The germline V gene encodes CDR1 LGHNA and CDR2 YSLEER. CDR3 protein: CASSQDGTGDYGYTF. The CDR3 region has the DNA TGCGCCAGCAGCCAAGATGGGACAGGGGATTATGGCTACACCTTC.

This chain connects TRBV4-3 to TRBJ1-2; 9 bases align to TRBD1. CDR1 and CDR2 from the germline V gene are LGHNA and YSLEER. J gave up 2 bases and V 4 bases, and 11 bases lay outside the gene matches. The CDR3 is 17 amino acids. DNA of the CDR3: TGCGCCAGCAGCCCCGGGACAGGGCGACTTGGAAACTATGGCTACACCTTC. As protein: CASSPGTGRLGNYGYTF.

This clone was detected only once. This rearrangement joins TRBV5-5 to TRBJ1-3; D is possibly TRBD1 (6 bases). V was clipped by 4 bases and J by 2 bases, with 10 bases between them. Germline CDR1 and CDR2: SGHKS and YYEKEE (reference sequence). CDR3 length equals 14 residues. The CDR3 protein is CASSLTGTGNTIYF. The CDR3 region has the DNA TGTGCCAGCAGCCTGACAGGAACTGGAAACACCATATATTTT.

The sample holds a few counts of this clone. The chain uses TRBV6-4 and TRBJ2-2; TRBD2 aligns across 7 bases. The germline V gene has CDR1 MRHNA and CDR2 SNTAGT. This CDR3 has 16 residues. Trimming at V came to 2 bases and at J to 1 base, leaving 4 bases not matched to a gene. The DNA for the CDR3 is TGTGCCAGCAGTGACGGGTTAGCGGGGAACACCGGGGAGCTGTTTTTT. This sequence encodes CASSDGLAGNTGELFF.

V usage is TRBV29-1 and J usage is TRBJ1-2; 9 bases line up with TRBD1. V lost 5 bases, J lost 6 bases, and 4 bases stayed unmatched. Germline V lookup: CDR1 SQVTM, CDR2 ANQGSEA. The CDR3 extends over 12 amino acids. DNA for the CDR3: TGCAGCGTTCTGGGGGACAGGGATGGCTACACCTTC. This gives the protein CSVLGDRDGYTF.

The chain combines TRBV2 with TRBJ2-3; 11 bases map to TRBD2. The V gene's germline CDR1 is SNHLY and CDR2 FYNNEI. This CDR3 has 16 amino acids. Trimming removed 5 bases from V and 2 bases from J; junction bases left unmatched: 6. In DNA form, the CDR3 reads TGTGCCAGCAGTCGGACTAGCGGGCGGATCACAGATACGCAGTATTTT. This gives the protein CASSRTSGRITDTQYF.

This clone came up a few times. The CDR3 spells CASTSGGVIDEKLFF. The CDR3 nucleotides read TGTGCCAGCACTTCGGGAGGGGTTATCGATGAAAAACTGTTTTTT. The chain carries TRBV5-6 and TRBJ1-4; possible D gene TRBD1, 5 bases. CDR3 length equals 15 residues. V was pared by 6 bases and J by 6 bases, with 18 bases between. The germline V gene has CDR1 SGHDT and CDR2 YYEEEE.

The chain has TRBV5-4 and TRBJ2-7; 7 bases are shared with TRBD2. The CDR3 contains 14 residues. From germline, CDR1 is SGHNT and CDR2 YYREEE (reference sequence). J lost 3 bases, V lost 4 bases, and 7 bases had no gene match. The DNA for the CDR3 is TGTGCCAGCAGCCCGGGTTCGGGGGGCTACGAGCAGTACTTC. Translated, it gives CASSPGSGGYEQYF.

This rearrangement joins TRBV2 to TRBJ1-1; 9 bases align to TRBD1. The germline CDR1 and CDR2 sequences are SNHLY and FYNNEI. This CDR3 is 15 amino acids long. V lost 8 bases and J lost 5; bases outside the gene matches: 12. The DNA of the CDR3 is TGTGCCAGCGTCATTGGGGGACAGGGCAAAACTGAAGCTTTCTTT. Amino acids: CASVIGGQGKTEAFF.

The chain links TRBV4-2 to TRBJ1-3; the D is unclear. Trimming removed 0 bases at V and 0 bases at J, with 9 bases between. CDR1 and CDR2 from the germline V gene are LGHNA and YNFKEQ. This CDR3 comprises 16 residues. The CDR3: CASSQDGSGSGNTIYF. For the CDR3, the DNA is TGTGCCAGCAGCCAAGATGGGTCAGGCTCTGGAAACACCATATATTTT.

The rearrangement uses TRBV5-1 and TRBJ1-4, with TRBD1 matching over 7 bases. The CDR3 loop spans 16 amino acids. The germline CDR1 and CDR2 sequences are SGHRS and YFSETQ. V lost 2 bases and J lost 3; bases outside the gene matches: 7. DNA for the CDR3: TGCGCCAGCAGCTTCTCGGGACAGTTACCTAATGAAAAACTGTTTTTT. This codes for CASSFSGQLPNEKLFF.

The gene calls are TRBV6-6 and TRBJ1-1; 7 bases match TRBD1. J was trimmed by 7 bases and V by 7 bases; bases with no gene match: 9. The CDR3 loop spans 13 amino acids. CDR1 MNHNY and CDR2 SVGAGI come from the germline V gene (reference sequence). This CDR3 reads CASINEGASEAFF. CDR3 nucleotides: TGTGCCAGCATCAACGAGGGGGCGAGTGAAGCTTTCTTT.

The CDR3, as DNA: TGCGCCAGCAGCATACAGGGGGAGACAGATACGCAGTATTTT. Its protein product is CASSIQGETDTQYF. This chain joins TRBV5-1 and TRBJ2-3; 8 bases agree with TRBD1. V gave up 4 bases and J gave up 3 bases; unmatched junction bases: 4. Germline CDR1 and CDR2: SGHRS and YFSETQ. This CDR3 has 14 residues.

V usage is TRBV29-1 and J usage is TRBJ1-1, with D tentatively TRBD1 (6 bases). Deletions cut 5 bases from V and 1 base from J, with 14 bases between. Germline V gene lookup returns CDR1 SQVTM and CDR2 ANQGSEA. There are 14 residues in the CDR3. The DNA for the CDR3 is TGCAGCGTTTTCACAGGGTCCCCGAACACTGAAGCTTTCTTT. Protein sequence: CSVFTGSPNTEAFF.

The genes are TRBV6-6 and TRBJ1-2; 9 bases agree with TRBD1. Trimming at V came to 6 bases and at J to 0 bases, leaving 8 bases not matched to a gene. The length of the CDR3 is 16 residues. CDR1 is MNHNY, CDR2 SVGAGI, per germline (reference sequence). The CDR3 is CASSRDRVRSNYGYTF. The DNA of the CDR3 is TGTGCCAGCAGCAGGGACAGGGTACGGTCTAACTATGGCTACACCTTC.

This sequence joins TRBV5-4 and TRBJ2-2, with TRBD2 identical over 7 bases. The germline V gene encodes CDR1 SGHNT and CDR2 YYREEE (reference sequence). The ends lost 2 bases at V and 6 bases at J; junction bases unmatched: 7. There are 15 residues in the CDR3. The CDR3 is CASSLGGSVSGELFF. The CDR3 nucleotides read TGTGCCAGCAGCTTAGGCGGGAGTGTTTCCGGGGAGCTGTTTTTT.

The chain links TRBV7-3 to TRBJ2-7, with 9 bases that match TRBD1. Germline V gives CDR1 SGHTA, CDR2 FQGTGA. The CDR3 runs to 15 residues. V lost 5 bases and J lost 5; bases outside the gene matches: 10. The CDR3 bases are TGTGCCAGCAGCCGAACAGGGGGCATTCACGACGAGCAGTACTTC. Its translation: CASSRTGGIHDEQYF. Variable domain in full (rest from reference TRBV7-3 and TRBJ2-7): GAGVSQTPSNKVTEKGKYVELRCDPISGHTALYWYRQSLGQGPEFLIYFQGTGAADDSGLPNDRFFAVRPEGSVSTLKIQRTERGDSAVYLCASSRTGGIHDEQYFGPGTRLTVT.

The gene calls are TRBV5-1 and TRBJ2-1; perhaps TRBD1 as D (5 bases). V was pared by 4 bases and J by 2 bases, with 10 bases between. Germline V gives CDR1 SGHRS, CDR2 YFSETQ. This CDR3 region has 14 residues. CDR3 amino acids: CASSPRQTYNEQFF. The CDR3 DNA sequence: TGCGCCAGCAGCCCCCGACAGACCTACAATGAGCAGTTCTTC.

This chain connects TRBV27 to TRBJ2-3, with D unresolved. Trimming stripped 5 bases from V and 5 bases from J, with 14 bases between. Germline V gives CDR1 MNHEY, CDR2 SMNVEV (reference sequence). The CDR3 runs to 14 residues. The CDR3 nucleotides are TGTGCCAGCAGTAAGACACTGTTAGGAGATACGCAGTATTTT. This sequence encodes CASSKTLLGDTQYF.

This chain joins TRBV10-3 and TRBJ2-3; the match to TRBD2 covers 8 bases. This CDR3 is 15 amino acids long. J lost 2 bases, V lost 3 bases, and 4 bases had no gene match. Germline V gene data show CDR1 as ENHRY and CDR2 as SYGVKD. DNA of the CDR3: TGTGCCATCAGTGATAGAGCGGGAGTCACAGATACGCAGTATTTT. Its protein product is CAISDRAGVTDTQYF.

The gene calls are TRBV7-6 and TRBJ2-1; 7 bases fit TRBD2. J lost 5 bases, V lost 6 bases, and 4 bases had no gene match. This CDR3 comprises 13 residues. Germline loops: CDR1 SGHVS, CDR2 FNYEAQ. CDR3 DNA: TGTGCCAGCAGATCCGGGACTAACAATGAGCAGTTCTTC. It encodes CASRSGTNNEQFF.

The chain has TRBV25-1 and TRBJ2-5; tentative D call: TRBD1 (5 bases). CDR1 MGHDK and CDR2 SYGVNS come from the germline V gene. Deletions cut 3 bases from V and 2 bases from J, with 10 bases between. The CDR3 is made up of 14 amino acids. DNA of the CDR3: TGTGCCAGCAGTGAGTCCGGACATCAAGAGACCCAGTACTTC. Translation gives CASSESGHQETQYF.

The CDR3 sequence: CASREGLRYGYTF. CDR3 in DNA: TGTGCCAGCAGGGAGGGGTTGCGCTATGGCTACACCTTC. V and J are TRBV5-6 and TRBJ1-2; possibly TRBD1 for D (5 bases). CDR3 length: 13 residues. The V end was cut by 5 bases, the J end by 4 bases, with 12 bases between. Germline-derived CDR1 and CDR2 are SGHDT and YYEEEE.

This chain connects TRBV28 to TRBJ2-5, with D perhaps matching TRBD1 (5 bases). V was clipped by 5 bases and J by 3 bases, with 19 bases between them. CDR1 is MDHEN, CDR2 SYDVKM, per germline. The length of the CDR3 is 16 residues. The CDR3 sequence: CASSPSGIVNEETQYF. DNA for the CDR3: TGTGCCAGCAGTCCATCAGGGATTGTTAATGAAGAGACCCAGTACTTC.